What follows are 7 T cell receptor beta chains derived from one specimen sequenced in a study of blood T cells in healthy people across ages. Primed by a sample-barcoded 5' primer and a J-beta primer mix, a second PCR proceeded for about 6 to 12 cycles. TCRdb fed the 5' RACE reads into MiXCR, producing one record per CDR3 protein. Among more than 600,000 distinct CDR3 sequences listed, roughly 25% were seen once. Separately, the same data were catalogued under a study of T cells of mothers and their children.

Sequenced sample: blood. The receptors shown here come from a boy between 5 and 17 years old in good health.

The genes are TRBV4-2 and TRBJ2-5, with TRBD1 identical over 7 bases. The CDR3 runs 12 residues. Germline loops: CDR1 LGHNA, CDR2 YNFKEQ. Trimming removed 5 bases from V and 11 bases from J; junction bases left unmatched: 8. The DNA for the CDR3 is TGTGCCAGCAGCGCAGGGGGAGTGGTGCAGTACTTC. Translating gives CASSAGGVVQYF.

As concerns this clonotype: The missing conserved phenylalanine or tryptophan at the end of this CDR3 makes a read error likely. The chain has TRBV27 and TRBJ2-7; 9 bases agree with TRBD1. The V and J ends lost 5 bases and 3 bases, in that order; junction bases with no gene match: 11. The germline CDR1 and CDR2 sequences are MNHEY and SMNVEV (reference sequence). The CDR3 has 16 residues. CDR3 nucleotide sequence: TGTGCCAGCAGTCCTGGGACGGGACAGGGTTTCTACGAGCAGTACCTC. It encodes CASSPGTGQGFYEQYL.

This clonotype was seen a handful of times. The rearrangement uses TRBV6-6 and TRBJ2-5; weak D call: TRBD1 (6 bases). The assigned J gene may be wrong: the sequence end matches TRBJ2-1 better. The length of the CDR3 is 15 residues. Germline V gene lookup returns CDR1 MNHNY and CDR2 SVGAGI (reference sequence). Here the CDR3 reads CASSYWGLGANEQFF. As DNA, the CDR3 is TGTGCCAGCAGTTACTGGGGGCTCGGGGCCAATGAGCAGTTCTTC.

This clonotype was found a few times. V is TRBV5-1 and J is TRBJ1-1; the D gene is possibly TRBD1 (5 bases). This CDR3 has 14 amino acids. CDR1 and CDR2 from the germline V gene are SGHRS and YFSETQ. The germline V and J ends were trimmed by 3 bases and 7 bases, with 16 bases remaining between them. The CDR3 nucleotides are TGCGCCAGCAGCTGGGGGTCCGGGTCCCATGAAGCTTTCTTT. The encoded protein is CASSWGSGSHEAFF.

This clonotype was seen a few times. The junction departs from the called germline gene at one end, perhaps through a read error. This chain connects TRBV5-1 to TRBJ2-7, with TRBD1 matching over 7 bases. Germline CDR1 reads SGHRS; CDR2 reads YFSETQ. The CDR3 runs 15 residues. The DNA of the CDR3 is TGCGCCAGCAGCTTGGCCTGGACAGGCTCCTGCGAGCAGTACTTC. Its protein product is CASSLAWTGSCEQYF. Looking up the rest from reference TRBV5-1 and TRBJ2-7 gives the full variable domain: KAGVTQTPRYLIKTRGQQVTLSCSPISGHRSVSWYQQTPGQGLQFLFEYFSETQRNKGNFPGRFSGRQFSNSRSEMNVSTLELGDSALYLCASSLAWTGSCEQYFGPGTRLTVT.

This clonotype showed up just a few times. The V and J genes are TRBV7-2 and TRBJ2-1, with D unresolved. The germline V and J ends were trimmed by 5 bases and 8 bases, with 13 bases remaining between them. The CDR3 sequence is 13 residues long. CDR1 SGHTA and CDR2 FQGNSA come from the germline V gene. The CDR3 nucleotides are TGTGCCAGCAGCCCCAACTGGTGGGATGAGCAGTTCTTC. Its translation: CASSPNWWDEQFF.

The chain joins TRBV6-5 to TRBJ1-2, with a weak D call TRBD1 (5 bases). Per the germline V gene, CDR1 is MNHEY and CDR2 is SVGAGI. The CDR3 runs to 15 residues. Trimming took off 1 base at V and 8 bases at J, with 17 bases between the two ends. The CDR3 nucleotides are TGTGCCAGCAGTTACTTCAGCGGGACTTATGAAGGCTACACCTTC. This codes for CASSYFSGTYEGYTF.